This T cell receptor beta chain was sequenced during a study of T cell responses to AZD1222 COVID-19 vaccine. Findings and limits, study-wide: Repertoire sampling occurred only after the peak T cell response.

A remark on this clone: Its cognate antigen is unknown.

Trimming stripped 2 bases from V and 4 bases from J, with 8 bases between. CDR1 and CDR2 from the germline V gene are SGHTA and FQGTGA. CDR3 length equals 13 residues. Data came from immunoSEQ multiplex PCR; TCRdb stores just in-frame clones and leaves some out. Of about 140,000 clones listed, approximately 95% were seen once; the top ten hold approximately 6.9%. The sequence was obtained from an adult who received the AZD1222 COVID-19 vaccine. The J gene is TRBJ2-5, the V gene TRBV7-3; D gene ambiguous. The sample here was peripheral blood, taken 28 days after the second AZD1222 dose. CDR3 region: CASSLDRGETQYF. CDR3 nucleotides: TGTGCCAGCAGCTTAGACCGAGGAGAGACCCAGTACTTC.